This entry lists 17 T cell receptor beta chains sequenced from one sample in a study of glioma-infiltrating T cells. Amplification of TCR alpha and beta CDR3 regions from RNA used iRepertoire nested multiplex PCR. Each CDR3 protein gets one entry after TCRdb re-called the multiplex PCR reads with MiXCR. This sample carries roughly 100,000 distinct CDR3 sequences, around 28% of them seen once, and the ten largest clones take 44%. The sample was glioma tissue, nonneoplastic brain tissue, or PBMCs (not recorded which). These receptors originate from a human donor with low-grade glioma or glioblastoma, undergoing nonglioma brain surgery, or in good health (not recorded which).

This clonotype was recorded many times. The chain carries TRBV6-1 and TRBJ1-2; tentatively, D is TRBD1 (5 bases). Per germline, CDR1 MNHNS and CDR2 SASEGT. V shed 10 bases and J shed 3 bases, with 12 bases lying between them. The CDR3 is 12 amino acids. DNA of the CDR3: TGTGCCACCGGGGACCAATACTATGGCTACACCTTC. Translating it yields CATGDQYYGYTF.

The table lists this clonotype with many counts. This chain's CDR3 is CASSLVQSTDTQYF. As DNA, the CDR3 is TGTGCCAGCAGTTTAGTACAGTCCACAGATACGCAGTATTTT. The genes are TRBV27 and TRBJ2-3; unclear D gene. V was pared by 2 bases and J by 2 bases, with 8 bases between. The CDR3 sequence is 14 residues long. Looked up from germline, CDR1 is MNHEY and CDR2 is SMNVEV (reference sequence).

This clonotype has more than one count but fewer than ten. The CDR3 sequence: CASSTRETNEKLFF. The DNA of the CDR3 is TGTGCCAGCAGTACGAGGGAAACTAATGAAAAACTGTTTTTT. This chain joins TRBV4-2 and TRBJ1-4, with D unclear. This CDR3 comprises 14 residues. V was clipped by 6 bases and J by 1 base, with 9 bases between them. The germline CDR1 and CDR2 sequences are LGHNA and YNFKEQ.

The chain couples TRBV14 to TRBJ2-1, with 7 bases matching TRBD2. The CDR3 extends over 13 amino acids. Looked up from germline, CDR1 is SGHDN and CDR2 is FVKESK. The V and J ends lost 5 bases and 16 bases, in that order; junction bases with no gene match: 14. In nucleotides, the CDR3 is TGTGCCAGCAGCTCCAGCGGGGTACCCGCCCCCTTCTTC. This sequence encodes CASSSSGVPAPFF.

The chain joins TRBV29-1 to TRBJ2-1; the D gene is possibly TRBD2 (5 bases). The V and J ends lost 3 bases and 9 bases respectively, with 9 bases between them. The CDR3 covers 11 residues. Germline loops: CDR1 SQVTM, CDR2 ANQGSEA. The CDR3 coding sequence is TGCAGCGTTGAGGGGAGAAGTGAGCAGTTCTTC. Translating it yields CSVEGRSEQFF.

The sample holds a few counts of this clonotype. The rearrangement uses TRBV5-4 and TRBJ2-1, with 11 bases aligning to TRBD2. The germline CDR1 and CDR2 sequences are SGHNT and YYREEE (reference sequence). CDR3 length: 15 residues. J lost 7 bases, V lost 7 bases, and 10 bases had no gene match. The CDR3 here is CASYSGGANLNEQFF. CDR3 DNA sequence: TGTGCCAGCTATAGCGGGGGGGCTAATCTTAATGAGCAGTTCTTC.

This sequence joins TRBV7-2 and TRBJ1-6, with D possibly TRBD1 on 6 matching bases. Trimming took off 5 bases at V and 6 bases at J, with 23 bases between the two ends. CDR3 length: 18 amino acids. Germline V gives CDR1 SGHTA, CDR2 FQGNSA. The CDR3 DNA reads as TGTGCCAGCAGCACCGGGGGGCCCGCAGGGAACTTTAATTCACCCCTCCACTTT. Residues: CASSTGGPAGNFNSPLHF.

Points on this clonotype: Possible read error: a much larger clone is one base away. The chain is built from TRBV20-1 and TRBJ2-5; 7 bases map to TRBD1. The CDR3 totals 15 residues. The germline CDR1 and CDR2 sequences are DFQATT and SNEGSKA (reference sequence). CDR3 DNA: TGCAGTCCTAGAGATCGTCGGGACAGTGAAGAGACCCAGTACTTC. Encoded protein: CSPRDRRDSEETQYF.

Turning to this clonotype: This may stem from a read error, because a much larger clone lies one nucleotide away. The chain carries TRBV4-2 and TRBJ1-5, with D maybe TRBD1 (6 bases). CDR1 is LGHNA, CDR2 YNFKEQ, per germline. The CDR3 runs to 19 residues. CDR3 DNA sequence: TGTGCCAGCAGCCAAGATCAAGATTTGGGACACCACATTAATCAGCGCCAGCATTTT. This translates into CASSQDQDLGHHINQRQHF.

Comments on this clonotype: Since a much larger clone is just one base distant, this may be a read error. The genes are TRBV28 and TRBJ2-7; D is undetermined. Germline CDR1 MDHEN, CDR2 SYDVKM. The V end was cut by 6 bases, the J end by 6 bases, with 21 bases between. This CDR3 has 15 residues. CDR3 DNA sequence: TGTGCCAGCAGGAAGACAAGGAACTCCCTCCTCGAGCAGTACTTC. Translating gives CASRKTRNSLLEQYF.

This clonotype was picked up a small number of times. V and J are TRBV3-1 and TRBJ1-5, with a weak D call TRBD1 (5 bases). Germline V CDR1 and CDR2: LGHDT, YNNKEL (reference sequence). V lost 4 bases, J lost 7 bases, and 11 bases lay in between. The CDR3 contains 13 residues. The DNA of the CDR3 is TGTGCCAGCAGCCCGCTCGGGGGACAGCCCCAGCATTTT. It encodes CASSPLGGQPQHF.

For this clonotype: A much larger clone differs by one base, so this may be a read error. The chain combines TRBV11-2 with TRBJ2-3; D not certain. Germline V gene sequence: CDR1 SGHAT, CDR2 FQNNGV. The CDR3 loop spans 13 amino acids. V dropped 0 bases and J dropped 7 bases, with 8 bases sitting between them. The CDR3 loop reads CASSLDPPYTQYF. The CDR3 DNA sequence: TGTGCCAGCAGCTTAGATCCCCCATATACGCAGTATTTT. The whole variable domain, remainder taken from reference TRBV11-2 and TRBJ2-3, is EAGVAQSPRYKIIEKRQSVAFWCNPISGHATLYWYQQILGQGPKLLIQFQNNGVVDDSQLPKDRFSAERLKGVDSTLKIQPAKLEDSAVYLCASSLDPPYTQYFGPGTRLTVL.

This rearrangement joins TRBV19 to TRBJ1-1; TRBD1 matches at 7 bases. Looked up from germline, CDR1 is LNHDA and CDR2 is SQIVND (reference sequence). V shed 9 bases, J shed 3 bases, and the junction held 7 bases outside the gene matches. CDR3 length: 13 amino acids. The CDR3 region has the DNA TGTGCCAGCCTACAGGGGAGGTACACTGAAGCTTTCTTT. As protein: CASLQGRYTEAFF.

This clonotype was counted a few times. The rearrangement links TRBV30 to TRBJ1-1; the match to TRBD1 covers 8 bases. The CDR3 is 17 residues long. V gave up 0 bases and J gave up 0 bases; unmatched junction bases: 9. The germline V gene has CDR1 GTSNPN and CDR2 SVGIG (reference sequence). For the CDR3, the DNA is TGTGCCTGGAGTGTACAGGGGGGGTTATTAATGAACACTGAAGCTTTCTTT. This sequence encodes CAWSVQGGLLMNTEAFF.

This clonotype was picked up many times. The V gene is TRBV6-1, the J gene TRBJ2-2; D is possibly TRBD1 (6 bases). Germline lookup yields CDR1 MNHNS and CDR2 SASEGT. The CDR3 length is 15 residues. V was clipped by 5 bases and J by 5 bases, with 15 bases between them. For the CDR3, the DNA is TGTGCCAGCAGTTCAGTGGCAGGGGTGACCGGGGAGCTGTTTTTT. Translating it yields CASSSVAGVTGELFF.

This clonotype came up many times. V and J are TRBV20-1 and TRBJ1-5; D is unclear. CDR3 length: 12 residues. V lost 7 bases and J 4 bases, leaving 11 bases between the germline ends. Germline V lookup: CDR1 DFQATT, CDR2 SNEGSKA (reference sequence). The CDR3 nucleotides are TGCAGTGTATTACGTACAAATCAGCCCCAGCATTTT. It specifies CSVLRTNQPQHF.

The chain couples TRBV11-1 to TRBJ2-3; the D is unclear. V was cut by 4 bases and J by 6 bases, with 5 bases left in between. From germline, CDR1 is SGHAT and CDR2 FQDESV (reference sequence). There are 11 residues in the CDR3. The CDR3: CASSSGDTQYF. The CDR3 nucleotides read TGTGCCAGCAGCTCCGGGGATACGCAGTATTTT.